Below, one TCR beta chain is given with its context. Its target is not known. Its ends do not fully match the called genes, so a read error is possible. The CDR3 length is 12 residues. Germline loops: CDR1 SGHKS, CDR2 YYEKEE (reference sequence). This entry belongs to a study of CD8 T cells in ankylosing spondylitis. Whole-study results and caveats: Seemingly characteristic of ankylosing spondylitis blood was a TCR beta motif consisting of eight highly homologous variants.

Scientists made TCR beta libraries using quantitative 5'-RACE with molecular barcodes. TCRdb processed the 5' RACE reads anew with MiXCR; each CDR3 protein has one entry. Among over 700,000 distinct CDR3 sequences, about 20% were seen once, and the ten largest hold under 20%. The TCR sequence derives from a male donor with ankylosing spondylitis. Sequenced input: blood, either unsorted or a sorted T cell fraction (not recorded which). The V call is TRBV5-5, the J call TRBJ2-3; no definite D call. CDR3 nucleotides: TGTGCCAGCCAGACGTCCGCAGATTCGCAGTATTTT. Amino acids: CASQTSADSQYF.